The next 16 T cell receptor beta chains were all read from a single sample in a study of monozygotic twins with cystic fibrosis. TCRdb's copy holds only in-frame clones and misses some; the assay was immunoSEQ multiplex PCR. The sample records around 12,000 clones, about 82% being singletons. Sequencing input: blood. These receptors came from a man between 18 and 35 years old with cystic fibrosis.

In its sample, this clone was seen once. V is TRBV6-1 and J is TRBJ1-1; 8 positions agree with TRBD1. The CDR3 runs 15 residues. From germline, CDR1 is MNHNS and CDR2 SASEGT. The ends lost 5 bases at V and 1 base at J; junction bases unmatched: 6. DNA of the CDR3: TGTGCCAGCAGTATAACAGGGGGGAGGAACACTGAAGCTTTCTTT. Amino acids: CASSITGGRNTEAFF.

The chain employs TRBV5-1 and TRBJ2-7; TRBD1 aligns across 7 bases. Trimming removed 4 bases from V and 4 bases from J; junction bases left unmatched: 8. The CDR3 extends over 14 amino acids. CDR1 SGHRS and CDR2 YFSETQ come from the germline V gene. CDR3 residues: CASSTGTAPYEQYF. CDR3 in DNA: TGCGCCAGCAGCACGGGGACAGCCCCTTACGAGCAGTACTTC.

The V and J genes are TRBV29-1 and TRBJ2-2, with D possibly being TRBD2 (6 bases). Trimming took off 3 bases at V and 3 bases at J, with 8 bases between the two ends. The length of the CDR3 is 13 residues. In germline, CDR1 is SQVTM, CDR2 ANQGSEA. The CDR3 nucleotides read TGCAGCGTTGACGGGAGTTACACCGGGGAGCTGTTTTTT. Its protein product is CSVDGSYTGELFF.

The chain carries TRBV15 and TRBJ2-7; 8 positions agree with TRBD1. Trimming cost V 8 bases and J 2 bases; bases outside gene matches: 5. The CDR3 is 13 amino acids. Germline lookup yields CDR1 LNHNV and CDR2 YYDKDF (reference sequence). CDR3 in DNA: TGTGCCACCCTTCGGACAGGGACCTACGAGCAGTACTTC. Its protein product is CATLRTGTYEQYF.

V gene TRBV25-1 combines with J gene TRBJ1-2; D gene ambiguous. V was pared by 8 bases and J by 3 bases, with 10 bases between. CDR1 MGHDK and CDR2 SYGVNS come from the germline V gene. The CDR3 spans 12 residues. Here the CDR3 reads CASYDKHYGYTF. The DNA of the CDR3 is TGTGCCAGCTACGACAAACACTATGGCTACACCTTC.

For the CDR3, the DNA is TGTGCCAGCAGTGAAAACCCGACAGGGAACACTGAAGCTTTCTTT. This codes for CASSENPTGNTEAFF. The V call is TRBV6-1, the J call TRBJ1-1; a possible D gene is TRBD1 (6 bases). The CDR3 extends over 15 amino acids. V was pared by 2 bases and J by 1 base, with 11 bases between. Germline V gene data show CDR1 as MNHNS and CDR2 as SASEGT.

This clone was counted a single time. The junction and the germline gene differ at one end; a read error may be behind it. The CDR3 sequence is CASSPLASGVGYTF. In DNA form, the CDR3 reads TGTGCTAGCAGCCCCCTGGCTTCGGGGGTTGGCTACACCTTC. The rearrangement joins TRBV7-7 to TRBJ1-2; D is perhaps TRBD1 (5 bases). The V gene's germline CDR1 is SSHAT and CDR2 FNYEAQ (reference sequence). This CDR3 comprises 14 residues.

The chain uses TRBV5-1 and TRBJ2-7; unclear D gene. Trimming cost V 0 bases and J 6 bases, with 4 bases left between them. CDR3 length equals 11 residues. Germline V lookup: CDR1 SGHRS, CDR2 YFSETQ. The CDR3 spells CASSLEAEQYF. As DNA, the CDR3 is TGCGCCAGCAGCTTGGAGGCCGAGCAGTACTTC.

In its sample, this clone was seen a few times. The chain carries TRBV12-5 and TRBJ1-1, with D perhaps TRBD1 (5 bases). There are 13 residues in the CDR3. The germline V gene has CDR1 LGHNT and CDR2 FRNRAP. V lost 1 base to trimming and J lost 3 bases, with 6 bases between them. CDR3 bases: TGTGCTAGTGGTTTGGGGGGGGACACTGAAGCTTTCTTT. As protein: CASGLGGDTEAFF. The full variable domain, in which reference TRBV12-5 and TRBJ1-1 provide the parts outside the CDR3, is DARVTQTPRHKVTEMGQEVTMRCQPILGHNTVFWYRQTMMQGLELLAYFRNRAPLDDSGMPKDRFSAEMPDATLATLKIQPSEPRDSAVYFCASGLGGDTEAFFGQGTRLTVV.

The rearrangement joins TRBV6-5 to TRBJ1-2; 9 bases fit TRBD1. CDR3 size: 13 residues. The trim removed 5 bases at V and 4 bases at J, leaving 2 bases unmatched. The germline CDR1 and CDR2 sequences are MNHEY and SVGAGI. In DNA form, the CDR3 reads TGTGCCAGCAGTCACAGGGGGCTCTATGGCTACACCTTC. Residues: CASSHRGLYGYTF.

DNA of the CDR3: TGTGCCAGCAGCCAAGGTGGGACACCGAGGCCTGAAGCTTTCTTT. Its protein is CASSQGGTPRPEAFF. The chain is built from TRBV14 and TRBJ1-1, with D possibly matching TRBD1 (6 bases). Trimming pared 1 base from V and 6 bases from J, leaving 15 bases between. CDR3 size: 15 residues. Germline values: CDR1 SGHDN, CDR2 FVKESK.

The rearrangement uses TRBV9 and TRBJ2-6; 8 bases fit TRBD1. This CDR3 comprises 19 residues. Trimming took 4 bases from V and 0 from J; bases not matched to a gene: 12. The V gene's germline CDR1 is SGDLS and CDR2 YYNGEE. CDR3 protein: CASSPNTGGYGSGANVLTF. As DNA, the CDR3 is TGTGCCAGCAGCCCGAACACAGGGGGGTATGGCTCTGGGGCCAACGTCCTGACTTTC.

Only a few counts were recorded for this clone. J is TRBJ1-1 and V is TRBV30; no definite D call. Germline CDR1 reads GTSNPN; CDR2 reads SVGIG (reference sequence). The CDR3 consists of 14 residues. Trimming removed 1 base at V and 0 bases at J, with 9 bases between. The CDR3 is CAWSADLVNTEAFF. In DNA, the CDR3 is TGTGCCTGGAGTGCTGATTTGGTGAACACTGAAGCTTTCTTT. The full variable domain, its missing parts supplied by reference TRBV30 and TRBJ1-1, is SQTIHQWPATLVQPVGSPLSLECTVEGTSNPNLYWYRQAAGRGLQLLFYSVGIGQISSEVPQNLSASRPQDRQFILSSKKLLLSDSGFYLCAWSADLVNTEAFFGQGTRLTVV.

The rearrangement uses TRBV5-1 and TRBJ2-3; 15 bases match TRBD2. The CDR3 has 17 amino acids. The germline V gene has CDR1 SGHRS and CDR2 YFSETQ. The junction had 3 bases not matched to a gene; V was cut back by 3 bases and J by 1 base. The CDR3 coding sequence is TGCGCCAGCAGCTGGGGACTAGCGGGAGGAGGCACAGATACGCAGTATTTT. Translated: CASSWGLAGGGTDTQYF.

The rearrangement links TRBV6-6 to TRBJ2-7, with a tentative D call TRBD2 (6 bases). V was cut by 8 bases and J by 0 bases, with 20 bases left in between. This CDR3 is 16 amino acids long. The germline CDR1 and CDR2 sequences are MNHNY and SVGAGI (reference sequence). The CDR3 DNA is TGTGCCAGCGTAAGACACCCGGGAGCGTACTCCTACGAGCAGTACTTC. Residues: CASVRHPGAYSYEQYF.

The chain carries TRBV29-1 and TRBJ2-5; 11 bases match TRBD2. V was clipped by 6 bases and J by 4 bases; unmatched bases: 7. This CDR3 has 14 residues. Germline CDR1 is SQVTM and CDR2 is ANQGSEA. The CDR3 loop reads CSVGFSGRGETQYF. The DNA of the CDR3 is TGCAGCGTCGGGTTTAGCGGGAGGGGAGAGACCCAGTACTTC. The full variable domain, in which reference TRBV29-1 and TRBJ2-5 provide the parts outside the CDR3, is SAVISQKPSRDICQRGTSLTIQCQVDSQVTMMFWYRQQPGQSLTLIATANQGSEATYESGFVIDKFPISRPNLTFSTLTVSNMSPEDSSIYLCSVGFSGRGETQYFGPGTRLLVL.